The clone carrying this T cell receptor (beta chain) was detected many times. Its target is not known. This sample is drawn from a study of T cells after yellow fever vaccination. With 0 bases removed from V and 2 bases from J, the gap between germline ends came to 11 bases. Per the germline V gene, CDR1 is SGHRS and CDR2 is YFSETQ. This CDR3 spans 15 amino acids. Study results and limitations: Post-booster repertoires contained most primary-vaccination clones again (around 97% CD4, around 88% CD8).

TCRdb called the 5' RACE reads again in MiXCR, with one record for every CDR3 protein. The sample records about 180,000 distinct CDR3 sequences, about 6% being singletons. This receptor was obtained from a man younger than 35 who received the YFV17D yellow fever vaccine. Sequenced material: CD4+ T cells sorted from PBMCs, taken on the day of the first yellow fever vaccination. This chain links TRBV5-1 with TRBJ1-1; D gene unclear. The CDR3 loop is CASSLGPGGNTEAFF. CDR3 in DNA: TGCGCCAGCAGCTTGGGCCCGGGTGGCAACACTGAAGCTTTCTTT.